The source of this T cell receptor beta chain is a study of lymphopenia after photon versus proton radiotherapy. Study conclusions and caveats: Photon-treated patients lost naive T cells and TCR diversity; proton-treated stayed stable.

Regarding this clone: The antigen remains unidentified.

The trim removed 4 bases at V and 2 bases at J, leaving 9 bases unmatched. Germline values: CDR1 SGHKS, CDR2 YYEKEE (reference sequence). The CDR3 sequence is 15 residues long. Using immunoSEQ multiplex PCR, the repertoire was profiled, and TCRdb retains in-frame clones only, with some absent. The data show fewer than 20,000 clones, around 90% seen once. The clonotype was recovered from a woman aged 35 to 49 with cholangiocarcinoma. This material consisted of peripheral blood, taken from a patient treated with photon-based radiotherapy. This chain joins TRBV5-5 and TRBJ2-7; 7 bases fit TRBD2. The CDR3 DNA is TGTGCCAGCAGCCCCGGAGCGGGAAGGACCTACGAGCAGTACTTC. Amino acids: CASSPGAGRTYEQYF.